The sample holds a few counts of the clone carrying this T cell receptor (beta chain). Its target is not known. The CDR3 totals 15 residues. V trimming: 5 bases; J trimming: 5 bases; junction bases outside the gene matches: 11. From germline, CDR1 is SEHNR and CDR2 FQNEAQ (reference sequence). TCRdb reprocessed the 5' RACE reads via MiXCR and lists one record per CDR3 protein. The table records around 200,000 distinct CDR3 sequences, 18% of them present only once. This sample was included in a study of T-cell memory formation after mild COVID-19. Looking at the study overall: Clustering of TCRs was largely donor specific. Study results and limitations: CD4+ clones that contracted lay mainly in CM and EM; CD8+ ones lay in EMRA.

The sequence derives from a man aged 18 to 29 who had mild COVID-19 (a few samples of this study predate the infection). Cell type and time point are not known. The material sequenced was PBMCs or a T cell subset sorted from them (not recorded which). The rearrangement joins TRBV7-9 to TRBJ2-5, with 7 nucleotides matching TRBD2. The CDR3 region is CASSPQLGSGETQYF. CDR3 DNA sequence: TGTGCCAGCAGCCCACAACTGGGTAGCGGGGAGACCCAGTACTTC.